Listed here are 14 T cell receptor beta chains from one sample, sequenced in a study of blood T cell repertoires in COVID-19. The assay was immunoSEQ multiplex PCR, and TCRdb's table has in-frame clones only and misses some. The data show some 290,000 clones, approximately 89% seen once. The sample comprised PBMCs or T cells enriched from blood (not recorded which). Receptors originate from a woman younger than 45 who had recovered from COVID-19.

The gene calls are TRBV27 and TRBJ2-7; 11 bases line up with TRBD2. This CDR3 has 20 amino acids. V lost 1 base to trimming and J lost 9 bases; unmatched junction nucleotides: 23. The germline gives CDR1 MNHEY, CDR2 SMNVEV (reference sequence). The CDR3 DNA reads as TGTGCCAGCAGTTTATTCGGCCAGGGGCCCGGGACTAGCGGCTCGTTCGGGCAGTACTTC. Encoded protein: CASSLFGQGPGTSGSFGQYF.

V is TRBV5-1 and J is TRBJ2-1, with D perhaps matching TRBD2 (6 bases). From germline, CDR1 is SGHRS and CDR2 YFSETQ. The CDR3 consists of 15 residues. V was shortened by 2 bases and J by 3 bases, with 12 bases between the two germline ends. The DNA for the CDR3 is TGCGCCAGCAGCTTTTCAGCGGGCGTCTACAATGAGCAGTTCTTC. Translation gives CASSFSAGVYNEQFF.

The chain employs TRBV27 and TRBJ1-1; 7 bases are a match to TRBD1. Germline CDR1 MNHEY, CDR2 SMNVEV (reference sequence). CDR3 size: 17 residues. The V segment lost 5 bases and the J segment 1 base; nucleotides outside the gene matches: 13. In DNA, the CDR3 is TGTGCCAGCAGTCCCGGTACAGGGGCCCTCGGGAACACTGAAGCTTTCTTT. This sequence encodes CASSPGTGALGNTEAFF.

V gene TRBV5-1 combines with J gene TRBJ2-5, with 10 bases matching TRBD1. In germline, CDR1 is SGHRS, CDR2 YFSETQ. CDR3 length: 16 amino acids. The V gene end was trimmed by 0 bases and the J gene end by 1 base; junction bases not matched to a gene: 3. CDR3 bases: TGCGCCAGCAGCTTGGCTGGGGACAGGGGCCAAGAGACCCAGTACTTC. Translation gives CASSLAGDRGQETQYF.

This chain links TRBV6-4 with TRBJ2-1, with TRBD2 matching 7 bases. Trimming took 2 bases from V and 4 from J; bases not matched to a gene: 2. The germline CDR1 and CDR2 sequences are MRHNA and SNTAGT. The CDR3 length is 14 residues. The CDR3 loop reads CASSDVGGYNEQFF. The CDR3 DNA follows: TGTGCCAGCAGTGACGTGGGAGGGTACAATGAGCAGTTCTTC.

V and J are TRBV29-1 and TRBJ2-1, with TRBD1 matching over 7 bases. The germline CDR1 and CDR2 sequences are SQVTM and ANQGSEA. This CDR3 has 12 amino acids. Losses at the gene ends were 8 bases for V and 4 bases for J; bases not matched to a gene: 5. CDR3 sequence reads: CSTWGQYNEQFF. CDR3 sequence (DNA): TGCAGCACCTGGGGACAGTACAATGAGCAGTTCTTC.

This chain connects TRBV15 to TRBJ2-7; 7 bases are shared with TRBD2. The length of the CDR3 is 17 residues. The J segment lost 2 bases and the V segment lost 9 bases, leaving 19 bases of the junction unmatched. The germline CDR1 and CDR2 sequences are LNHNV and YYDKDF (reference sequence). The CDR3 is CATGPGRAATNTYEQYF. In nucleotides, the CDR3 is TGTGCCACTGGCCCAGGGAGGGCCGCTACCAATACCTACGAGCAGTACTTC.

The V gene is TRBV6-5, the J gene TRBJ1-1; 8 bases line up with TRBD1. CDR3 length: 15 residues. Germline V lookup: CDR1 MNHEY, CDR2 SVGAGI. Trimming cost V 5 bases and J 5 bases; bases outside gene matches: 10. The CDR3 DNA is TGTGCCAGCAGTCCCAACAGGGGGGTCGGGACTGAAGCTTTCTTT. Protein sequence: CASSPNRGVGTEAFF.

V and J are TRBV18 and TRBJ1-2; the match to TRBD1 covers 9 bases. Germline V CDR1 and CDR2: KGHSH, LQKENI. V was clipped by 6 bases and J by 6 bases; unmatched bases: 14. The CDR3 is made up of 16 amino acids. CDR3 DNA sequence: TGTGCCAGCTCCCCGAGGACCGGGACAGGGCTCGATGGCTACACCTTC. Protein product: CASSPRTGTGLDGYTF.

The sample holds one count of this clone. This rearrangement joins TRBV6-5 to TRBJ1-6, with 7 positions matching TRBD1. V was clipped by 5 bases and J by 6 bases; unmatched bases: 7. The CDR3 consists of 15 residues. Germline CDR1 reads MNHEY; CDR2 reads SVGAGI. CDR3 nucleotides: TGTGCCAGCAGTCGAGAGGGGGCCACTAATTCACCCCTCCACTTT. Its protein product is CASSREGATNSPLHF.

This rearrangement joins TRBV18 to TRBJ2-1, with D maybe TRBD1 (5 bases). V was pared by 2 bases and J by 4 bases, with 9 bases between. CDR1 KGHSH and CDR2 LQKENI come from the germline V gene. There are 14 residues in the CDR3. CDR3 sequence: CASSPADKYNEQFF. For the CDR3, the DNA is TGTGCCAGCTCACCAGCGGACAAGTACAATGAGCAGTTCTTC. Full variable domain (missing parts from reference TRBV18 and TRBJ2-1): NAGVMQNPRHLVRRRGQEARLRCSPMKGHSHVYWYRQLPEEGLKFMVYLQKENIIDESGMPKERFSAEFPKEGPSILRIQQVVRGDSAAYFCASSPADKYNEQFFGPGTRLTVL.

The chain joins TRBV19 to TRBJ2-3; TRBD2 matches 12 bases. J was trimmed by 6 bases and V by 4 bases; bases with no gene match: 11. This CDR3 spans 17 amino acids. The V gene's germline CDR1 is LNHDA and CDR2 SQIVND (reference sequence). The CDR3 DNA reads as TGTGCCAGTAGTACCGGGCTAGCGGGAGGGCCCGTTGATACGCAGTATTTT. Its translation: CASSTGLAGGPVDTQYF.

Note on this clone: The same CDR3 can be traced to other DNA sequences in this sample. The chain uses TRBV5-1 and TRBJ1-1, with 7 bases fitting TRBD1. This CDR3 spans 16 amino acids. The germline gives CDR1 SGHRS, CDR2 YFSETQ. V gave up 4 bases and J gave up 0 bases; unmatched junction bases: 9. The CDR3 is CASSPRQGVMNTEAFF. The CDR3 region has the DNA TGCGCCAGCAGCCCCAGACAGGGCGTTATGAACACTGAAGCTTTCTTT.

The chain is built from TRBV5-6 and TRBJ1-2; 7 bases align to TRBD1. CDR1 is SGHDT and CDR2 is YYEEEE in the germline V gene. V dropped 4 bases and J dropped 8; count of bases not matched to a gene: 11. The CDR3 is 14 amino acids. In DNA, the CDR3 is TGTGCCAGCAGCGCGGGACAGACCCCTATCGGCTACACCTTC. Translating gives CASSAGQTPIGYTF.